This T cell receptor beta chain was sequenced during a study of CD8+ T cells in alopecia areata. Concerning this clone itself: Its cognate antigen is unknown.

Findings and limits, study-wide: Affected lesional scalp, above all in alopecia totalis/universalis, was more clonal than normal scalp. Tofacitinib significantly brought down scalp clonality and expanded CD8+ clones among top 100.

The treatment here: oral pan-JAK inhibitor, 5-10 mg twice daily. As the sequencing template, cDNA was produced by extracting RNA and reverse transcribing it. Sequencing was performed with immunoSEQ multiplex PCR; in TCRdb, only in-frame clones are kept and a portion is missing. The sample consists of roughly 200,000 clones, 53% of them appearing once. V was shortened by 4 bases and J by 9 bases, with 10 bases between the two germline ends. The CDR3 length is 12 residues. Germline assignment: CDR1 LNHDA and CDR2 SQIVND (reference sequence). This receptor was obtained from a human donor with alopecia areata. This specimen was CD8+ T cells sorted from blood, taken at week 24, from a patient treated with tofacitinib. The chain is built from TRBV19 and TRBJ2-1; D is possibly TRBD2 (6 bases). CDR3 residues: CASSRMGGEQFF. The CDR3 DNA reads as TGTGCCAGTAGTAGGATGGGGGGTGAGCAGTTCTTC.